Below, 7 T cell receptor beta chains from the same sample are listed, as sequenced in a study of beta chain features in type 1 diabetes. Of the isolated RNA, all was reverse transcribed, and so the sequenced material was expressed TCRB transcripts. Sequenced by immunoSEQ multiplex PCR; TCRdb stores in-frame clones only, minus some. The sample lists more than 85,000 clones; approximately 37% were seen once. Source material: stem cell memory CD4+ T cells from blood. All receptors come from a woman aged 18-29 years in good health.

This clone came up a few times. The chain is built from TRBV28 and TRBJ1-2; no definite D call. The CDR3 consists of 13 residues. V was pared by 6 bases and J by 5 bases, with 13 bases between. Per germline, CDR1 MDHEN and CDR2 SYDVKM. This chain's CDR3 is CASSLRLGYGYTF. CDR3 bases: TGTGCCAGCAGCCTCAGACTAGGGTATGGCTACACCTTC.

V usage is TRBV2 and J usage is TRBJ1-5; no clear D. V dropped 7 bases and J dropped 7 bases, with 14 bases sitting between them. The V gene's germline CDR1 is SNHLY and CDR2 FYNNEI. This CDR3 has 13 amino acids. This CDR3 is CASNREGSQPQHF. DNA for the CDR3: TGTGCCAGCAACCGGGAGGGTAGCCAGCCCCAGCATTTT.

The chain recombines TRBV28 with TRBJ2-3, with D tentatively TRBD2 (5 bases). This CDR3 comprises 18 residues. V lost 4 bases and J lost 1, with 21 bases in between. CDR1 and CDR2 (germline): MDHEN, SYDVKM. CDR3 region: CASSSLFQRAGGTDTQYF. The CDR3 DNA follows: TGTGCCAGCAGTTCCCTCTTCCAGAGGGCCGGAGGCACAGATACGCAGTATTTT.

A few counts support this clone. The genes are TRBV28 and TRBJ1-2, with no clear D. Germline assignment: CDR1 MDHEN and CDR2 SYDVKM. Trimming removed 3 bases at V and 2 bases at J, with 4 bases between. This CDR3 has 12 residues. The CDR3 sequence is CASSFLNYGYTF. The CDR3 bases are TGTGCCAGCAGTTTCTTAAACTATGGCTACACCTTC.

A single count supports this clone. This chain connects TRBV25-1 to TRBJ1-4, with 7 bases matching TRBD1. Trimming at V came to 3 bases and at J to 0 bases, leaving 1 base not matched to a gene. Germline CDR1 is MGHDK and CDR2 is SYGVNS. This CDR3 has 15 amino acids. Here the CDR3 DNA reads TGTGCCAGCAGTGACCAGGGGGCAACTAATGAAAAACTGTTTTTT. Translated, it gives CASSDQGATNEKLFF. The whole variable domain, remainder taken from reference TRBV25-1 and TRBJ1-4, is EADIYQTPRYLVIGTGKKITLECSQTMGHDKMYWYQQDPGMELHLIHYSYGVNSTEKGDLSSESTVSRIRTEHFPLTLESARPSHTSQYLCASSDQGATNEKLFFGSGTQLSVL.

The chain recombines TRBV7-3 with TRBJ1-2; tentatively, D is TRBD1 (5 bases). The CDR3 runs to 13 residues. In germline, CDR1 is SGHTA, CDR2 FQGTGA. Trimming stripped 2 bases from V and 4 bases from J, with 8 bases between. CDR3 region: CASSLSGGYGYTF. The CDR3 region has the DNA TGTGCCAGCAGCTTATCGGGGGGCTATGGCTACACCTTC.

This sequence joins TRBV28 and TRBJ2-1; possible D gene TRBD1, 5 bases. V was pared by 1 base and J by 7 bases, with 14 bases between. Germline assignment: CDR1 MDHEN and CDR2 SYDVKM. The CDR3 contains 15 residues. The CDR3 DNA reads as TGTGCCAGCAGTTTATACGTCGCAGGGTTAAATGAGCAGTTCTTC. Protein product: CASSLYVAGLNEQFF.